This T cell receptor beta chain was profiled in a study of cytomegalovirus exposure and HLA in healthy donors. The study, taken as a whole, reports: The authors listed 164 TCR beta chains as cytomegalovirus-associated. The number of N-insertions in an Asian-associated ancestry cluster was reportedly below the roughly 700-donor mean in a later analysis.

Comments on this clone: What it binds is not known.

Vbeta (60) and Jbeta (13) primers were used in the PCR. The table came from immunoSEQ multiplex PCR; TCRdb's copy has only in-frame clones and leaves some out. The sample lists more than 90,000 clones; about 75% were seen once. The CDR3 extends over 14 amino acids. Trimming pared 5 bases from V and 4 bases from J, leaving 15 bases between. Germline values: CDR1 LNHDA, CDR2 SQIVND (reference sequence). The sample taken for sequencing was PBMCs. The J gene is TRBJ2-7, the V gene TRBV19; D might be TRBD1 (6 bases). This receptor was obtained from a man aged 35 to 55 in good health and CMV-seropositive. The CDR3 reads CASSGPNRAYEQYF. CDR3 coding DNA: TGTGCCAGTAGTGGACCCAACAGGGCATACGAGCAGTACTTC.